This paragraph covers one TCR beta chain sequence. It was with 60 Vbeta and 13 Jbeta primers that the PCR ran. Method: immunoSEQ multiplex PCR; TCRdb's copy keeps in-frame clones and lacks some. The data hold over 80,000 clones, with 73% observed a single time. V was trimmed by 3 bases and J by 0 bases, leaving 16 bases between them. The CDR3 loop spans 16 amino acids. CDR1 SGHNT and CDR2 YYREEE come from the germline V gene (reference sequence). The sample comes from a study of cytomegalovirus exposure and HLA in healthy donors. The sequence derives from a man aged 40-49 years in good health and CMV-seronegative. The chain recombines TRBV5-4 with TRBJ2-7; no clear D gene. What was sequenced was PBMCs. CDR3 amino acids: CASSYVLGVSSYEQYF. CDR3 bases: TGTGCCAGCAGCTATGTGTTGGGCGTCAGCTCCTACGAGCAGTACTTC. The whole variable domain, filled in from reference TRBV5-4 and TRBJ2-7, reads ETGVTQSPTHLIKTRGQQVTLRCSSQSGHNTVSWYQQALGQGPQFIFQYYREEENGRGNFPPRFSGLQFPNYSSELNVNALELDDSALYLCASSYVLGVSSYEQYFGPGTRLTVT.